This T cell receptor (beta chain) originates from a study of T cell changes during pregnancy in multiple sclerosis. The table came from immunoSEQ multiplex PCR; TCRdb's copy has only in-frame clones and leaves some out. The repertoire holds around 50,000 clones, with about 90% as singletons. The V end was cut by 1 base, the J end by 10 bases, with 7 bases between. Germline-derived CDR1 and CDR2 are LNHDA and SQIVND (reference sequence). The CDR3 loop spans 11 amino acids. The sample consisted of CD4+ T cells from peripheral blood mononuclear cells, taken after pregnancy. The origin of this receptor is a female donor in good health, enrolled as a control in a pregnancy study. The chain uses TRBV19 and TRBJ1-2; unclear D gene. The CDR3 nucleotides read TGTGCCAGTAGTATAGGAGGTCACTACACCTTC. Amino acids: CASSIGGHYTF.